One TCR beta chain is described in this entry. Followed over time, Seattle patients had been enrolled while infection was active. This record belongs to a study of blood T cell repertoires in COVID-19. Overall study: Samples of COVID-19 (acute and convalescent) were obtained from the United States, Italy and Spain.

Looked up from germline, CDR1 is SGHRS and CDR2 is YFSETQ. Trimming took off 1 base at V and 4 bases at J, with 11 bases between the two ends. The CDR3 extends over 14 amino acids. Original processing methods: Reference gene primer amplification yielded estimated nucleated cell counts. Repertoires were generated with immunoSEQ multiplex PCR, while TCRdb's copy carries only in-frame clones and drops some. V and J calls and clone size come straight from that table; D and trimming were deduced from the DNA. Counted here are about 250,000 clones, around 88% occurring once; the ten biggest clones make up approximately 6%.

Sequencing was performed on peripheral blood. The clonotype originates from a woman in her twenties or thirties with COVID-19, enrolled during active disease. The rearrangement uses TRBV5-1 and TRBJ2-5; weak D call: TRBD1 (5 bases). DNA of the CDR3: TGCGCCAGCAGCTTGCAGGGTTCCACAGAGACCCAGTACTTC. The encoded protein is CASSLQGSTETQYF.